Listed below are T cell receptor beta chains from one sample, sequenced in a study of T cells expressing NK-cell markers. TCRdb reanalyzed the 5' RACE reads and collapses them to one entry per CDR3 protein, without DNA. This sample's table reports hundreds of thousands of distinct CDR3 sequences. Material: blood T cells: a sorted CD56 or NKG2C T cell subset, CD4+ or CD8+ T cells, or bulk PBMC T cells (not recorded which). The receptors shown here come from a man aged 18 to 70 in good health. The CDR3 runs from the conserved cysteine through the conserved F or W. The order of the fields is V gene, J gene, CDR3 length, CDR3 protein.

TRBV6-1	TRBJ2-1	15	CASSAGLAGSHEQFF
TRBV3-1	TRBJ1-3	15	CASSRDRDTGNTIYF
TRBV18	TRBJ2-1	17	CASSPLAIGGAANEQFF
TRBV28	TRBJ2-5	17	CASSPQSGLAVQETQYF
TRBV25-1	TRBJ2-3	15	CASSIAGASTDTQYF
TRBV4-2	TRBJ2-5	16	CASSQGTGPQRETQYF
TRBV5-1	TRBJ1-4	13	CASRNGRDEKLFF
TRBV7-9	TRBJ2-3	16	CASTPGDRGLTDTQYF
TRBV5-1	TRBJ2-6	17	CASSLVILGSGANVLTF
TRBV7-3	TRBJ2-3	14	CASSLSPSGNTQYF
TRBV5-1	TRBJ2-2	13	CASSGREKGELFF
TRBV7-9	TRBJ2-5	16	CASSFPGQTGAKTQYF
TRBV6-5	TRBJ2-1	15	CASSNKRGGRNEQFF
TRBV10-3	TRBJ1-5	14	CAIRGDVGNQPQHF
TRBV7-9	TRBJ1-4	14	CASSLWGSNEKLFF
TRBV5-1	TRBJ2-1	14	CASSWRTGIDEQFF
TRBV20-1	TRBJ1-6	15	CSARDPGSSVSPLHF
TRBV18	TRBJ2-3	16	CASSPPPGGYTDTQYF
TRBV27	TRBJ2-1	18	CASSFRPGTPYSYNEQFF
TRBV9	TRBJ2-2	15	CASSVRGENTGELFF
TRBV3-1	TRBJ1-5	13	CASSQDPFQPQHF
TRBV21-1	TRBJ2-1	15	CASSGRISGCNEQFF